The entry that follows covers one TCR beta chain sequence. Its specificity is unknown. The data belong to a study of identical twins. Study observations and caveats: An excess of low generation probability was shown by twin-shared out-of-frame alpha sequences. The study reached conclusions through statistical analysis that was cross-sectional, not following the same donors. In beta out-of-frame sequences, the excess sharing between twins was weaker.

The CDR3 is made up of 13 amino acids. V gave up 8 bases and J gave up 0 bases; unmatched junction bases: 1. MiXCR was run by TCRdb on the 5' RACE reads, yielding one entry per CDR3 protein. Seen here are around 500,000 distinct CDR3 sequences, 14% observed once, and the top ten hold about 0.52%. The data also belong to a second study, concerning yellow fever vaccine responses in identical twins.

Material: CD4+ T cells sorted from blood. The V call is TRBV12-3 or TRBV12-4, the J call TRBJ1-3, with 7 bases identical to TRBD1. This clonotype originated in a woman aged 18-29 years in good health. CDR3 residues: CASGTVSGNTIYF. The CDR3 region has the DNA TGTGCCAGCGGGACAGTCTCTGGAAACACCATATATTTT.